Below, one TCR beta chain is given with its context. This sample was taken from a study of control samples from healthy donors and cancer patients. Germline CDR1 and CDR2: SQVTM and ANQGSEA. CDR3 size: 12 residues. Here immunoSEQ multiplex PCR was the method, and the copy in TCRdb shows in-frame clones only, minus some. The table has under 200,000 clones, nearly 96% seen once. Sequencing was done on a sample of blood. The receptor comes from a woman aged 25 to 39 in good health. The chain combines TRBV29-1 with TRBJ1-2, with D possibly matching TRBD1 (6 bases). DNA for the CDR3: TGCAGTGGGTTGGGGGCAAACTATGGCTACACCTTC. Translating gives CSGLGANYGYTF.